Detailed here is one T cell receptor (beta chain). Germline CDR1 and CDR2: SGHTA and FQGNSA. Trimming took 5 bases from V and 5 from J; bases not matched to a gene: 7. The CDR3 extends over 14 amino acids. Some clones are missing from TCRdb's copy, which holds only in-frame ones; the method was immunoSEQ multiplex PCR. The top ten clones hold about 0.3% of a sample with under 85,000 clones, around 90% of them seen once. This sample is drawn from a study of T cell changes during pregnancy in multiple sclerosis. This clonotype was obtained from a female donor in good health, enrolled as a control in a pregnancy study. The V and J genes are TRBV7-2 and TRBJ1-1; 8 nucleotides line up with TRBD1. The specimen was CD4+ T cells from peripheral blood mononuclear cells, collected in the third trimester of pregnancy. CDR3 loop: CASSRQGARTEAFF. In nucleotides, the CDR3 is TGTGCCAGCAGCCGCCAGGGGGCGAGGACTGAAGCTTTCTTT. Full variable domain (missing parts from reference TRBV7-2 and TRBJ1-1): GAGVSQSPSNKVTEKGKDVELRCDPISGHTALYWYRQSLGQGLEFLIYFQGNSAPDKSGLPSDRFSAERTGGSVSTLTIQRTQQEDSAVYLCASSRQGARTEAFFGQGTRLTVV.